The 26 T cell receptor gamma chains listed next were all sequenced from one sample in a study of gamma delta lymphoproliferative disorders and STAT genes. With CATT, TCRdb re-called clones from the multiplex PCR reads. The repertoire holds thousands of gamma-chain clones, with approximately 12% as singletons. Sequencing used genomic DNA taken from PBMCs of patients and controls. The sequencing input was blood. These receptors were taken from a human donor in good health.

This clone is medium-sized in the sample. This rearrangement joins TRGV10 to TRGJ1 or TRGJ2. The J gene is absent in TCRdb and was assigned here via DNA matching to germline. TRGV10 is flagged as an ORF with uncertain function. The CDR3 length is 10 residues. Trimming removed 8 bases from V and 12 bases from J; junction bases left unmatched: 8. The chain's CDR3 is CAAWDWRKLF. The CDR3 DNA sequence: TGTGCTGCGTGGGATTGGAGGAAACTCTTT.

This clone is categorized as medium-sized (0.01 to 0.1%). The rearrangement links TRGV3 to TRGJ1 or TRGJ2. TCRdb supplies no J gene; here it was assigned by aligning the nucleotide sequence to germline. V was pared by 3 bases and J by 0 bases, with 5 bases of the junction left unmatched. Germline values: CDR1 VTNTFY, CDR2 YDVSTARD (reference sequence). The CDR3 extends over 14 amino acids. The CDR3 DNA reads as TGTGCCACCTGGGACCCTATGAATTATTATAAGAAACTCTTT. Translating it yields CATWDPMNYYKKLF.

Within the sample, this clone is medium-sized (0.01 to 0.1%). The chain links TRGV2 to TRGJP1. The J gene, absent from TCRdb, was called here by matching the DNA to germline. The V segment lost 2 bases and the J segment 4 bases; nucleotides outside the gene matches: 7. Germline CDR1 reads EGSNGY; CDR2 reads YDSYNSKV. The CDR3 is made up of 15 amino acids. The CDR3 sequence is CATWDAGVTGWFKIF. CDR3 in DNA: TGTGCCACCTGGGACGCCGGTGTCACTGGTTGGTTCAAGATATTT.

This clone is termed medium-sized. V is TRGV11 and J is TRGJ1 or TRGJ2. TCRdb gives no J gene; it was assigned here by matching the DNA to germline. TRGV11 is an ORF, and what it does is uncertain. V shed 8 bases and J 5 bases; nucleotides not matched to a gene: 9. The CDR3 loop spans 13 amino acids. CDR3: CACWTPQDYKKLF. The DNA of the CDR3 is TGTGCCTGCTGGACCCCGCAAGATTATAAGAAACTCTTT.

The genes are TRGV11 and TRGJ1 or TRGJ2. TCRdb does not report a J gene; here it was assigned by matching the DNA to germline references. TRGV11 is an ORF for which the function is uncertain. Unmatched junction bases numbered 10, after V lost 2 bases and J lost 0 bases. The CDR3 spans 17 residues. The CDR3 loop reads CACWIRLENSNYYKKLF. Written as DNA, the CDR3 is TGTGCCTGCTGGATTAGGCTCGAGAATTCGAATTATTATAAGAAACTCTTT.

The rearrangement uses TRGV11 and TRGJ1 or TRGJ2. The J gene comes from matching the DNA to germline here; TCRdb lacks it. TRGV11 is given ORF status, its function remaining uncertain. J gave up 6 bases and V 8 bases, and 7 bases lay outside the gene matches. The length of the CDR3 is 12 residues. This CDR3 is CACWTPLYKKLF. The CDR3 DNA sequence: TGTGCCTGCTGGACCCCTCTTTATAAGAAACTCTTT.

About this clone: The junction departs from the called germline gene at one end, perhaps through a read error. The chain combines TRGV10 with TRGJP2. TCRdb lists no J gene, so it was determined here by aligning the DNA to germline. TRGV10 is recorded as an ORF, its role being uncertain. This CDR3 comprises 12 residues. CDR3 nucleotides: TGCGCGGCCCGAGGCGGTGATTGGATCAAGACGTTT. Amino acid sequence: CAARGGDWIKTF.

In its sample, this clone is medium-sized. This chain uses TRGV10 with TRGJ1 or TRGJ2. TCRdb carries no J gene annotation; the J gene was assigned here by matching the DNA with germline. TRGV10 is classed as an ORF, of uncertain function. Trimming took 12 bases from V and 4 from J; bases not matched to a gene: 13. The CDR3 is 13 amino acids. The CDR3 protein is CAAKPWGYYKKLF. DNA for the CDR3: TGTGCTGCTAAACCATGGGGGTATTATAAGAAACTCTTT.

By sample fraction, this clone is medium-sized. The genes are TRGV11 and TRGJ1 or TRGJ2. The J gene, left out of TCRdb, was set here by checking the DNA against germline. TRGV11 is an ORF, with its function uncertain. CDR3 length equals 17 residues. V lost 4 bases, J lost 3 bases, and 15 bases stayed unmatched. The CDR3 sequence: CACWISIAVRSYYKKLF. In nucleotides, the CDR3 is TGTGCCTGCTGGATTAGCATCGCCGTGCGAAGTTATTATAAGAAACTCTTT.

In regard to this clone: The junction does not match germline at one end; this may be a read error. The chain recombines TRGV10 with TRGJ1 or TRGJ2. TCRdb carries no J gene annotation; the J gene was assigned here by matching the DNA with germline. TRGV10 is designated an ORF whose function remains uncertain. This CDR3 is 15 amino acids long. For the CDR3, the DNA is TGCGCGGGAATTAATTCCCCCTCGAATTATTATAAGAAACTCTTT. This translates into CAGINSPSNYYKKLF.

By share, this clone counts as medium-sized. V usage is TRGV3 and J usage is TRGJP2. TCRdb carries no J gene annotation; the J gene was assigned here by matching the DNA with germline. The CDR3 runs to 14 residues. V gave up 6 bases and J gave up 6 bases; unmatched junction bases: 10. Germline V gene data show CDR1 as VTNTFY and CDR2 as YDVSTARD (reference sequence). This CDR3 reads CATWPIWGDWIKTF. DNA of the CDR3: TGTGCCACCTGGCCGATATGGGGTGATTGGATCAAGACGTTT.

This clone is medium-sized (0.01 to 0.1%) in the sample. The chain is built from TRGV8 and TRGJ1 or TRGJ2. The J gene is absent in TCRdb and was assigned here via DNA matching to germline. The CDR3 extends over 11 amino acids. Unmatched junction bases numbered 3, after V lost 2 bases and J lost 8 bases. Germline CDR1 reads VENAVY; CDR2 reads YDSYNSRV. The CDR3 nucleotides read TGTGCCACCTGGGATAAACATAAGAAACTCTTT. Amino acids: CATWDKHKKLF.

This clone is labeled medium-sized (0.01 to 0.1%). V gene TRGV8 combines with J gene TRGJ1 or TRGJ2. The J gene is absent in TCRdb and was assigned here via DNA matching to germline. This CDR3 contains 12 residues. V shed 5 bases, J shed 4 bases, and the junction held 5 bases outside the gene matches. CDR1 is VENAVY, CDR2 YDSYNSRV, per germline. CDR3 sequence (DNA): TGTGCCACCTGGGGCCCCTATTATAAGAAACTCTTT. Translation gives CATWGPYYKKLF.

By sample fraction, this clone is medium-sized. This chain links TRGV10 with TRGJ1 or TRGJ2. TCRdb supplies no J gene; here it was assigned by aligning the nucleotide sequence to germline. TRGV10 is filed as an ORF, its function uncertain. The V segment lost 12 bases and the J segment 2 bases; nucleotides outside the gene matches: 11. The CDR3 totals 13 residues. CDR3 sequence (DNA): TGTGCTGCCTCTAGGGGGTATTATTATAAGAAACTCTTT. Residues: CAASRGYYYKKLF.

This clone came up once. This chain links TRGV10 with TRGJP2. TCRdb does not report a J gene; here it was assigned by matching the DNA to germline references. TRGV10 belongs to the ORF category, with a function that is uncertain. The V and J ends lost 8 bases and 1 base, in that order; junction bases with no gene match: 17. This CDR3 has 18 amino acids. DNA of the CDR3: TGTGCTGCGTGGGATTCCCGCGATGTTTCTAGTAGTGATTGGATCAAGACGTTT. As protein: CAAWDSRDVSSSDWIKTF.

This clone is medium-sized by share. Different DNA sequences within this sample yield the same CDR3. The rearrangement joins TRGV10 to TRGJ1 or TRGJ2. TCRdb does not report a J gene; here it was assigned by matching the DNA to germline references. TRGV10 is recorded as an ORF, its role being uncertain. Trimming took 8 bases from V and 0 from J; bases not matched to a gene: 5. The CDR3 extends over 13 amino acids. In nucleotides, the CDR3 is TGTGCTGCGTGGGATCTGAATTATTATAAGAAACTCTTT. It codes for CAAWDLNYYKKLF.

In its sample, this clone is medium-sized (0.01 to 0.1%). The chain couples TRGV4 to TRGJ1 or TRGJ2. Here the J gene came from matching the DNA to germline, since TCRdb omits it. J was trimmed by 7 bases and V by 1 base; bases with no gene match: 4. CDR1 and CDR2 from the germline V gene are EGSTGY and YDSYTSSV. The CDR3 extends over 12 amino acids. As DNA, the CDR3 is TGTGCCACCTGGGATGGTAAGTATAAGAAACTCTTT. It codes for CATWDGKYKKLF.

Judged by abundance, this clone is medium-sized. The chain employs TRGV2 and TRGJ1 or TRGJ2. Germline matching of the DNA provided the J gene here, since TCRdb leaves it blank. In germline, CDR1 is EGSNGY, CDR2 YDSYNSKV. The CDR3 contains 15 residues. The V segment lost 3 bases and the J segment 3 bases; nucleotides outside the gene matches: 11. This CDR3 is CATWDYGGLYYKKLF. For the CDR3, the DNA is TGTGCCACCTGGGACTATGGGGGCCTTTATTATAAGAAACTCTTT.

Note on this clone: The junction shows a germline mismatch at one end, possibly a read error. This chain connects TRGV10 to TRGJP1. The J gene comes from matching the DNA to germline here; TCRdb lacks it. TRGV10 is an open reading frame, and its role is uncertain. The CDR3 consists of 12 residues. CDR3 amino acids: CAGLYAGWFKIF. The DNA for the CDR3 is TGCGCGGGATTATATGCTGGTTGGTTCAAGATATTT.

The chain couples TRGV10 to TRGJP1. Since TCRdb gives no J gene, matching the DNA to germline was used here to assign it. TRGV10 is reported as an ORF; its role is uncertain. CDR3 length equals 17 residues. Trimming cost V 8 bases and J 0 bases; bases outside gene matches: 13. The chain's CDR3 is CAAWVPLLNTTGWFKIF. The CDR3 nucleotides are TGTGCTGCGTGGGTACCCTTGCTCAATACCACTGGTTGGTTCAAGATATTT.

This clone is medium-sized by share. The CDR3: CATWDSAVYYKKLF. DNA of the CDR3: TGTGCCACCTGGGATTCGGCGGTTTATTATAAGAAACTCTTT. The rearrangement links TRGV4 to TRGJ1 or TRGJ2. No J gene was available from TCRdb, and it was assigned here by a germline match of the DNA. This CDR3 region has 14 residues. Per germline, CDR1 EGSTGY and CDR2 YDSYTSSV. The V segment lost 3 bases and the J segment 3 bases; nucleotides outside the gene matches: 8.

In its sample, this clone ranks as medium-sized (0.01 to 0.1%). The chain uses TRGV10 and TRGJP1. TCRdb gives no J gene; it was assigned here by matching the DNA to germline. TRGV10 is marked as an open reading frame, function uncertain. V shed 8 bases and J 8 bases; nucleotides not matched to a gene: 6. The CDR3 runs to 12 residues. This CDR3 is CAAWGPGWFKIF. CDR3 bases: TGTGCTGCGTGGGGTCCGGGTTGGTTCAAGATATTT.

This clone is medium-sized. The chain recombines TRGV2 with TRGJ1 or TRGJ2. TCRdb offers no J gene call, so here the DNA was matched to germline to obtain one. Per the germline V gene, CDR1 is EGSNGY and CDR2 is YDSYNSKV. This CDR3 has 14 residues. The V and J ends lost 2 bases and 3 bases, in that order; junction bases with no gene match: 7. CDR3 protein: CATWDDPCYYKKLF. CDR3 DNA sequence: TGTGCCACCTGGGACGACCCCTGTTATTATAAGAAACTCTTT.

This clone qualifies as medium-sized. The same CDR3 is also encoded by other DNA sequences in this sample. The chain recombines TRGV8 with TRGJP2. No J gene was available from TCRdb, and it was assigned here by a germline match of the DNA. CDR1 and CDR2 (germline): VENAVY, YDSYNSRV. CDR3 length equals 18 residues. V shed 0 bases and J 0 bases; nucleotides not matched to a gene: 10. The CDR3 sequence: CATWDRWRAYSSDWIKTF. CDR3 nucleotides: TGTGCCACCTGGGATAGGTGGAGGGCTTATAGTAGTGATTGGATCAAGACGTTT.

By sample fraction, this clone is medium-sized (0.01 to 0.1%). The V call is TRGV9, the J call TRGJ1 or TRGJ2. The J gene is not listed in TCRdb, so it was assigned here from a DNA match to germline. After removal of 0 bases from V and 8 bases from J, the junction contained 4 bases not matched to a gene. Germline CDR1 and CDR2: GITISATS and ISYDGTV (reference sequence). CDR3 size: 12 residues. The CDR3 region has the DNA TGTGCCTTGTGGGAGGTGCGTAATAAGAAACTCTTT. Translation: CALWEVRNKKLF.

The chain has TRGV11 and TRGJP1. As TCRdb names no J gene, one was assigned here on the basis of a DNA match to germline. TRGV11 is assigned to the ORF class and has an uncertain function. The CDR3 totals 15 residues. Trimming cost V 2 bases and J 2 bases; bases outside gene matches: 2. The CDR3 DNA is TGTGCCTGCTGGATTAGGCGCACCACTGGTTGGTTCAAGATATTT. It encodes CACWIRRTTGWFKIF.